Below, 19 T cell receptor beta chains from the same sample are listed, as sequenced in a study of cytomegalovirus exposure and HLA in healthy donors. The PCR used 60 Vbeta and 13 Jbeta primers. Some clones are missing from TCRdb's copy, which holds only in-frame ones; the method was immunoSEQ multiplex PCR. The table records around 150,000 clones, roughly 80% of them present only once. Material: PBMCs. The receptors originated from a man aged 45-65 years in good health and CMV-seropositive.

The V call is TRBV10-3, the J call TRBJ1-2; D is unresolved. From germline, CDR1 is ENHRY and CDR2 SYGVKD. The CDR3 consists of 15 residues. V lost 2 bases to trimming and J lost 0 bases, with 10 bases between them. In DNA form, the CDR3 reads TGTGCCATCAGTGAGCCCACCGCGGCTAACTATGGCTACACCTTC. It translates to CAISEPTAANYGYTF.

The CDR3 bases are TGCGCCAGCAGCTTGGACTTGAACACCGGGGAGCTGTTTTTT. Its protein is CASSLDLNTGELFF. This chain links TRBV5-1 with TRBJ2-2; D gene unclear. CDR3 length: 14 amino acids. V lost 0 bases and J lost 1, with 4 bases in between. In germline, CDR1 is SGHRS, CDR2 YFSETQ. The full variable domain, with the rest looked up from reference TRBV5-1 and TRBJ2-2, is KAGVTQTPRYLIKTRGQQVTLSCSPISGHRSVSWYQQTPGQGLQFLFEYFSETQRNKGNFPGRFSGRQFSNSRSEMNVSTLELGDSALYLCASSLDLNTGELFFGEGSRLTVL.

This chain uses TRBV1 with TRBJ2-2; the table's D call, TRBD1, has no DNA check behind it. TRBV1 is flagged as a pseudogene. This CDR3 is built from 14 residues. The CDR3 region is CTSSEQKDTGELFF. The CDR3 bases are TGCACCAGCAGCGAACAGAAGGACACCGGGGAGCTGTTTTTT.

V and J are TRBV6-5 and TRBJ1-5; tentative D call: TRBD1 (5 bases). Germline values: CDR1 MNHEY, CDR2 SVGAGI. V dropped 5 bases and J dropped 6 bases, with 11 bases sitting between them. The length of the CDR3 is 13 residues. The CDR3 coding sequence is TGTGCCAGCAGTCAAAGAAGGGGTCAGCCCCAGCATTTT. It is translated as CASSQRRGQPQHF.

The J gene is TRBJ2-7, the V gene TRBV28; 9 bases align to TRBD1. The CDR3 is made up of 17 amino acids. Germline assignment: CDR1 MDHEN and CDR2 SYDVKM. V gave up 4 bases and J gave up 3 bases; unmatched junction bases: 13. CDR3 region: CASSSNRGRGGFYEQYF. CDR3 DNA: TGTGCCAGCAGTTCTAACAGGGGGCGCGGGGGATTCTACGAGCAGTACTTC.

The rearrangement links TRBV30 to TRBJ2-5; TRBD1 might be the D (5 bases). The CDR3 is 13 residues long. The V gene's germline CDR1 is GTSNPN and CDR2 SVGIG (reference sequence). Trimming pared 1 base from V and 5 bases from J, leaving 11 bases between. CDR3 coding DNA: TGTGCCTGGAGTGCCGATTCAGGGGAGACCCAGTACTTC. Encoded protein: CAWSADSGETQYF.

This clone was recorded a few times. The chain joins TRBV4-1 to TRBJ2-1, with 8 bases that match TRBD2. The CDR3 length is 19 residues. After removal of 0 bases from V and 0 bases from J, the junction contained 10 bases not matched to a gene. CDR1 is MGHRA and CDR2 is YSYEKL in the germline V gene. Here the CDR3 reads CASSQDLTSGRSSYNEQFF. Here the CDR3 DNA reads TGCGCCAGCAGCCAAGATCTAACTAGCGGCCGGAGCTCCTACAATGAGCAGTTCTTC.

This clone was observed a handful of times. CDR3 loop: CATKIVAGFQNNEQFF. Written as DNA, the CDR3 is TGCGCCACCAAGATTGTAGCGGGATTTCAAAACAATGAGCAGTTCTTC. This chain joins TRBV5-1 and TRBJ2-1, with 8 bases identical to TRBD2. The CDR3 loop spans 16 amino acids. Germline CDR1 SGHRS, CDR2 YFSETQ. V trimming: 9 bases; J trimming: 5 bases; junction bases outside the gene matches: 16.

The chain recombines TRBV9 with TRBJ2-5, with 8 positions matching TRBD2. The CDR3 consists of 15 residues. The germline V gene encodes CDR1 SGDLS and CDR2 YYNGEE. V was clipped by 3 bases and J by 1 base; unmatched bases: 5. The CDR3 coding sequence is TGTGCCAGCAGCGGGGGCGGGGGGAGCCAAGAGACCCAGTACTTC. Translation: CASSGGGGSQETQYF. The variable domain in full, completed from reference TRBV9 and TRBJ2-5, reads DSGVTQTPKHLITATGQRVTLRCSPRSGDLSVYWYQQSLDQGLQFLIQYYNGEERAKGNILERFSAQQFPDLHSELNLSSLELGDSALYFCASSGGGGSQETQYFGPGTRLLVL.

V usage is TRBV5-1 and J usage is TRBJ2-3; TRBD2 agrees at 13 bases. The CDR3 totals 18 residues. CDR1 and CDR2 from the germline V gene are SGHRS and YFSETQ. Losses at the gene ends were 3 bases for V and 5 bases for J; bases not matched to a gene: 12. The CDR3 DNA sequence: TGCGCCAGCAGCTCGGGACAGTCAGGACTAGCGGGAGTAGATACGCAGTATTTT. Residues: CASSSGQSGLAGVDTQYF.

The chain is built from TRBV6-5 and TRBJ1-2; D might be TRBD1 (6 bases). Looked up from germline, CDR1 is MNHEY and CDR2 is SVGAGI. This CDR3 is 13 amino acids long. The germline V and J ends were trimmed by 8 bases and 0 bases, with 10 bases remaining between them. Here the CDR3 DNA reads TGTGCCAGCGGGAACAGGGCTAACTATGGCTACACCTTC. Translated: CASGNRANYGYTF.

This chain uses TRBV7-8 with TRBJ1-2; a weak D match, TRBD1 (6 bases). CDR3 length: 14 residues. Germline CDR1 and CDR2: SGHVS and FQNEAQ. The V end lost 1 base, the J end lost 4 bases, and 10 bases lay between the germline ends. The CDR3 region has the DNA TGTGCCAGCAGCTTAGTTCAGGGGACCTATGGCTACACCTTC. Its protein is CASSLVQGTYGYTF.

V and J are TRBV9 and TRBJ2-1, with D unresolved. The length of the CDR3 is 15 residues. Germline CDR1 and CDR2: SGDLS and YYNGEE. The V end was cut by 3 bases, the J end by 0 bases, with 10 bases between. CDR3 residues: CASSGLWSSYNEQFF. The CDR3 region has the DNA TGTGCCAGCAGCGGTCTCTGGAGCTCCTACAATGAGCAGTTCTTC. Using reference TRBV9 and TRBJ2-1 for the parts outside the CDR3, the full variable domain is DSGVTQTPKHLITATGQRVTLRCSPRSGDLSVYWYQQSLDQGLQFLIQYYNGEERAKGNILERFSAQQFPDLHSELNLSSLELGDSALYFCASSGLWSSYNEQFFGPGTRLTVL.

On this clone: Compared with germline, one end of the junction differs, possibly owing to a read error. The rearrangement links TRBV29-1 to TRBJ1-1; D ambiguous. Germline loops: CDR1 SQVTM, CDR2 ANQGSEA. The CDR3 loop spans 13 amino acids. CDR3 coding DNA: TGCAGCGTTGATGAGGCGGCGAACACTGAAACTTTCTTT. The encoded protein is CSVDEAANTETFF.

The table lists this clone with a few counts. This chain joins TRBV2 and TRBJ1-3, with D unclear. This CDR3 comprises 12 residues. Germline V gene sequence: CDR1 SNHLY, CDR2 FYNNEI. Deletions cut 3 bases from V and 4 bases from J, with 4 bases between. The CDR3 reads CASSESGNTIYF. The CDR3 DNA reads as TGTGCCAGCAGTGAGTCGGGAAACACCATATATTTT.

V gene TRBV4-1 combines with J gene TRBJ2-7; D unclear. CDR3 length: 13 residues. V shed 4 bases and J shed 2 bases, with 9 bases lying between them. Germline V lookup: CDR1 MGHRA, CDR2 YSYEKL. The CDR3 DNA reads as TGCGCCAGCAGCCGTGACACAGCCTACGAGCAGTACTTC. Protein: CASSRDTAYEQYF.

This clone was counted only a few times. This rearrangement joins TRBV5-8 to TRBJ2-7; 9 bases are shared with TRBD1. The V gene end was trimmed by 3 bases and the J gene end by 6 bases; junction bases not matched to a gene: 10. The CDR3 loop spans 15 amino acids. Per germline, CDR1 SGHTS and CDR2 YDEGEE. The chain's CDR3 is CASSSIQGAKGEQYF. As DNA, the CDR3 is TGTGCCAGCAGCTCCATACAGGGGGCGAAGGGCGAGCAGTACTTC.

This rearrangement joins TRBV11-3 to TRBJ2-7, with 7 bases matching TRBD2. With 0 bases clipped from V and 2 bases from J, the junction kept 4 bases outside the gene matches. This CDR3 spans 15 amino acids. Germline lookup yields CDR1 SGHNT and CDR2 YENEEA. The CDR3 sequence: CASSLEGSGPYEQYF. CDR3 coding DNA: TGTGCCAGCAGCTTAGAAGGTAGCGGGCCCTACGAGCAGTACTTC. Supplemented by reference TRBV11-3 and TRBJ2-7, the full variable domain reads EAGVVQSPRYKIIEKKQPVAFWCNPISGHNTLYWYLQNLGQGPELLIRYENEEAVDDSQLPKDRFSAERLKGVDSTLKIQPAELGDSAVYLCASSLEGSGPYEQYFGPGTRLTVT.

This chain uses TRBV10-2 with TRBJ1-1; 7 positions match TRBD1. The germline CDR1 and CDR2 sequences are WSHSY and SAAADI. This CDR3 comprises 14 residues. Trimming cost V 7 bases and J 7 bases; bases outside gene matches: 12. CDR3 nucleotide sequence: TGCGCCAGCAAGCCCGGACAGGACGAGGGTGAAGCTTTCTTT. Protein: CASKPGQDEGEAFF.